This is a list of T cell receptor beta chains from one sample in a study of glioma-infiltrating T cells after dendritic cell vaccination. Sequencing was performed with immunoSEQ multiplex PCR; in TCRdb, only in-frame clones are kept and a portion is missing. The table records roughly 100,000 clones, 80% to 90% of them present only once. The sample in question was blood, obtained before dendritic cell vaccination. The receptor set was obtained from a human donor with glioblastoma. Both conserved end residues are part of each CDR3. Fields, in order: D gene, clone size, J gene, V gene, CDR3 protein, CDR3 DNA. The D gene is left open where the match is weak. Size tells how often a clone was seen (once, few, many) or the class of an expanded clone, and some rows leave it out.

d_call: TRBD1; clone_size: NA; j_call: TRBJ2-7; v_call: TRBV5-4; cdr3_aa: CASSWGQGAQYF; cdr3_nt: TGTGCCAGCAGCTGGGGACAGGGGGCCCAGTACTTC
d_call: NA; clone_size: NA; j_call: TRBJ2-2; v_call: TRBV5-1; cdr3_aa: CASTRSGPGTGELLF; cdr3_nt: TGCGCCAGCACCCGGTCGGGCCCCGGCACCGGGGAGCTGCTTTTT
d_call: NA; clone_size: NA; j_call: TRBJ2-1; v_call: TRBV29-1; cdr3_aa: CSVDPVNEQFF; cdr3_nt: TGCAGCGTTGATCCGGTGAATGAGCAGTTCTTC
d_call: NA; clone_size: NA; j_call: TRBJ2-4; v_call: TRBV2; cdr3_aa: CASSRQRLAKNIQYF; cdr3_nt: TGTGCCAGCAGCCGACAGAGACTAGCCAAAAACATTCAGTACTTC
d_call: NA; clone_size: once; j_call: TRBJ1-1; v_call: TRBV5-5; cdr3_aa: CASSLVDSGVPEAFF; cdr3_nt: TGTGCCAGCAGCTTGGTCGACAGTGGGGTCCCTGAAGCTTTCTTT
d_call: NA; clone_size: NA; j_call: TRBJ1-4; v_call: TRBV4-2; cdr3_aa: CASRDTGTLGEKLFF; cdr3_nt: TGTGCCAGCAGGGACACCGGGACATTGGGTGAAAAACTGTTTTTT
d_call: TRBD1; clone_size: once; j_call: TRBJ1-1; v_call: TRBV19; cdr3_aa: CASSSGQEIEAFF; cdr3_nt: TGTGCCAGTAGTTCGGGACAGGAGATTGAAGCTTTCTTT
d_call: NA; clone_size: NA; j_call: TRBJ2-2; v_call: TRBV19; cdr3_aa: CASGGGLNTGELFF; cdr3_nt: TGTGCCAGTGGCGGGGGCCTGAACACCGGGGAGCTGTTTTTT
d_call: NA; clone_size: NA; j_call: TRBJ2-5; v_call: TRBV5-1; cdr3_aa: CASSLLLREETQYF; cdr3_nt: TGCGCCAGCAGCTTACTGCTGAGAGAAGAGACCCAGTACTTC
d_call: NA; clone_size: NA; j_call: TRBJ2-5; v_call: TRBV12-5; cdr3_aa: CASGFLSGETQYF; cdr3_nt: TGTGCTAGTGGTTTCCTTTCCGGAGAGACCCAGTACTTC
d_call: NA; clone_size: NA; j_call: TRBJ1-3; v_call: TRBV19; cdr3_aa: CASSQLRDSGNTIYF; cdr3_nt: TGTGCCAGTAGTCAACTCAGGGATTCTGGAAACACCATATATTTT
d_call: TRBD2; clone_size: NA; j_call: TRBJ2-2; v_call: TRBV7-9; cdr3_aa: CASSLLLAGGPTGELFF; cdr3_nt: TGTGCCAGCAGCTTATTGTTAGCGGGGGGCCCCACCGGGGAGCTGTTTTTT
d_call: NA; clone_size: once; j_call: TRBJ2-1; v_call: TRBV4-2; cdr3_aa: CASSQDLLLTSYNEQFF; cdr3_nt: TGTGCCAGCAGCCAAGATCTCCTTCTTACTAGCTACAATGAGCAGTTCTTC
d_call: TRBD1; clone_size: NA; j_call: TRBJ2-7; v_call: TRBV7-9; cdr3_aa: CASSSRTGHYEQYF; cdr3_nt: TGTGCCAGCAGCTCACGGACAGGGCACTACGAGCAGTACTTC
d_call: NA; clone_size: NA; j_call: TRBJ1-3; v_call: TRBV5-1; cdr3_aa: CASSFAPTISGNTIYF; cdr3_nt: TGCGCCAGCAGCTTCGCGCCTACTATCTCTGGAAACACCATATATTTT
d_call: NA; clone_size: few; j_call: TRBJ1-2; v_call: TRBV10-2; cdr3_aa: CASRYGQFGRYGYTF; cdr3_nt: TGCGCCAGCAGGTATGGACAGTTCGGGCGCTATGGCTACACCTTC
d_call: TRBD2; clone_size: NA; j_call: TRBJ2-7; v_call: TRBV5-4; cdr3_aa: CASSLAGGAGGPYEQYF; cdr3_nt: TGTGCCAGCAGCTTGGCCGGTGGAGCGGGGGGACCCTACGAGCAGTACTTC
d_call: TRBD2; clone_size: NA; j_call: TRBJ2-7; v_call: TRBV7-3; cdr3_aa: CASSLSLLGTIPYEQYF; cdr3_nt: TGTGCCAGCAGCTTATCACTGTTGGGGACTATACCCTACGAGCAGTACTTC
d_call: NA; clone_size: many; j_call: TRBJ1-2; v_call: TRBV9; cdr3_aa: CASSVEGGDGYTF; cdr3_nt: TGTGCCAGCAGCGTGGAAGGAGGCGATGGCTACACCTTC
d_call: NA; clone_size: NA; j_call: TRBJ2-7; v_call: TRBV6-5; cdr3_aa: CASSYGRMAYEQYF; cdr3_nt: TGTGCCAGCAGTTACGGCAGGATGGCCTACGAGCAGTACTTC
d_call: NA; clone_size: NA; j_call: TRBJ2-3; v_call: TRBV30; cdr3_aa: CAWSVLTASTDTQYF; cdr3_nt: TGTGCCTGGAGTGTACTGACAGCTAGCACAGATACGCAGTATTTT
d_call: TRBD1; clone_size: NA; j_call: TRBJ1-1; v_call: TRBV7-2; cdr3_aa: CASSFRGWTEAFF; cdr3_nt: TGTGCCAGCAGCTTCAGGGGGTGGACTGAAGCTTTCTTT
d_call: NA; clone_size: NA; j_call: TRBJ2-2; v_call: TRBV5-4; cdr3_aa: CASRGGANTGELFF; cdr3_nt: TGTGCCAGCAGGGGGGGGGCAAACACCGGGGAGCTGTTTTTT
d_call: TRBD2; clone_size: once; j_call: TRBJ2-1; v_call: TRBV5-1; cdr3_aa: CASSAGTSGGGEQFF; cdr3_nt: TGCGCCAGCAGCGCCGGGACTAGCGGGGGGGGTGAGCAGTTCTTC
d_call: TRBD1; clone_size: NA; j_call: TRBJ2-7; v_call: TRBV14; cdr3_aa: CASSLQGAYEQYF; cdr3_nt: TGTGCCAGCAGCTTACAGGGGGCCTACGAGCAGTACTTC
d_call: TRBD1; clone_size: NA; j_call: TRBJ2-5; v_call: TRBV2; cdr3_aa: CASSAEGAPIETQYF; cdr3_nt: TGTGCCAGCAGTGCCGAGGGGGCGCCTATAGAGACCCAGTACTTC
d_call: NA; clone_size: once; j_call: TRBJ2-5; v_call: TRBV7-2; cdr3_aa: CASSLGGRVETQYF; cdr3_nt: TGTGCCAGCAGCTTAGGGGGCCGGGTGGAGACCCAGTACTTC
d_call: TRBD1; clone_size: NA; j_call: TRBJ1-1; v_call: TRBV4-1; cdr3_aa: CASSQDFLRTGPNTEAFF; cdr3_nt: TGCGCCAGCAGCCAGGATTTCCTTAGGACAGGGCCGAACACTGAAGCTTTCTTT
d_call: TRBD1; clone_size: once; j_call: TRBJ1-1; v_call: TRBV29-1; cdr3_aa: CSVNSGGNTEAFF; cdr3_nt: TGCAGCGTTAATTCAGGGGGGAACACTGAAGCTTTCTTT
d_call: NA; clone_size: NA; j_call: TRBJ2-7; v_call: TRBV7-6; cdr3_aa: CASSLGQIYEQYF; cdr3_nt: TGTGCCAGCAGCTTAGGTCAGATTTACGAGCAGTACTTC
d_call: NA; clone_size: NA; j_call: TRBJ1-2; v_call: TRBV6-1; cdr3_aa: CASSQTREIGGYTF; cdr3_nt: TGTGCCAGCAGCCAGACTAGGGAGATTGGCGGCTACACCTTC
d_call: TRBD1; clone_size: NA; j_call: TRBJ1-6; v_call: TRBV4-1; cdr3_aa: CASSQTGLNSPLHF; cdr3_nt: TGCGCCAGCAGCCAGACAGGGTTGAATTCACCCCTCCACTTT
d_call: NA; clone_size: NA; j_call: TRBJ2-5; v_call: TRBV10-2; cdr3_aa: CASSDQTSLVGETQYF; cdr3_nt: TGCGCCAGCAGTGACCAGACTAGTTTGGTAGGGGAGACCCAGTACTTC
d_call: TRBD1; clone_size: NA; j_call: TRBJ2-3; v_call: TRBV5-1; cdr3_aa: CASSAGTGSSTDTQYF; cdr3_nt: TGCGCCAGCAGCGCGGGGACAGGAAGTAGCACAGATACGCAGTATTTT
d_call: NA; clone_size: NA; j_call: TRBJ1-5; v_call: TRBV6-5; cdr3_aa: CASSVLTGPQHF; cdr3_nt: TGTGCCAGCAGTGTGTTGACTGGGCCCCAGCATTTT
d_call: NA; clone_size: NA; j_call: TRBJ2-5; v_call: TRBV7-9; cdr3_aa: CASSPGLAETQYF; cdr3_nt: TGTGCCAGCAGCCCCGGGCTAGCTGAGACCCAGTACTTC
d_call: NA; clone_size: NA; j_call: TRBJ1-1; v_call: TRBV6-5; cdr3_aa: CASSYSWGLAEAFF; cdr3_nt: TGTGCCAGCAGTTACTCTTGGGGACTAGCTGAAGCTTTCTTT
d_call: NA; clone_size: once; j_call: TRBJ2-3; v_call: TRBV19; cdr3_aa: CASGSAGLNTDTQYF; cdr3_nt: TGTGCCAGTGGGTCGGCGGGGCTAAACACAGATACGCAGTATTTT
d_call: NA; clone_size: NA; j_call: TRBJ1-4; v_call: TRBV27; cdr3_aa: CASSLEGSGKLFF; cdr3_nt: TGTGCCAGCAGTTTAGAGGGATCGGGAAAACTGTTTTTT
d_call: TRBD2; clone_size: NA; j_call: TRBJ2-1; v_call: TRBV28; cdr3_aa: CASSLLTSGGNEQFF; cdr3_nt: TGTGCCAGCAGTTTACTGACTAGCGGGGGAAATGAGCAGTTCTTC
d_call: TRBD1; clone_size: once; j_call: TRBJ1-1; v_call: TRBV30; cdr3_aa: CAWGTGNTEAFF; cdr3_nt: TGTGCCTGGGGGACAGGGAACACTGAAGCTTTCTTT
d_call: NA; clone_size: NA; j_call: TRBJ2-7; v_call: TRBV5-1; cdr3_aa: CASSLPSVADEQYF; cdr3_nt: TGCGCCAGCAGCTTGCCTAGCGTTGCGGACGAGCAGTACTTC
d_call: NA; clone_size: NA; j_call: TRBJ1-5; v_call: TRBV11-1; cdr3_aa: CASSLGTGRNQPQHF; cdr3_nt: TGTGCCAGCAGCTTAGGTACAGGCCGCAATCAGCCCCAGCATTTT
d_call: TRBD1; clone_size: NA; j_call: TRBJ1-2; v_call: TRBV7-8; cdr3_aa: CASSLPYRGFDGYTF; cdr3_nt: TGTGCCAGCAGCTTACCCTACAGGGGTTTCGATGGCTACACCTTC
d_call: TRBD1; clone_size: NA; j_call: TRBJ1-1; v_call: TRBV10-2; cdr3_aa: CASDSTGGTEAFF; cdr3_nt: TGCGCCAGCGACTCGACAGGGGGCACTGAAGCTTTCTTT
d_call: TRBD1; clone_size: NA; j_call: TRBJ2-7; v_call: TRBV2; cdr3_aa: CASSEYPRWTGGYSEQYF; cdr3_nt: TGTGCCAGCAGTGAATACCCCCGGTGGACAGGGGGATATAGCGAGCAGTACTTC
d_call: NA; clone_size: few; j_call: TRBJ1-5; v_call: TRBV21-1; cdr3_aa: CASGPMYDRDNQPQHF; cdr3_nt: TGTGCCAGCGGCCCAATGTACGACAGGGACAATCAGCCCCAGCATTTT
d_call: NA; clone_size: NA; j_call: TRBJ1-3; v_call: TRBV5-4; cdr3_aa: CASSTASGTSGNTIYF; cdr3_nt: TGTGCCAGCAGCACTGCTAGCGGGACCTCTGGAAACACCATATATTTT
d_call: TRBD1; clone_size: NA; j_call: TRBJ1-2; v_call: TRBV19; cdr3_aa: CASSPTNRQGYGYTF; cdr3_nt: TGTGCCAGTAGTCCCACCAATCGACAGGGCTATGGCTACACCTTC
d_call: TRBD1; clone_size: NA; j_call: TRBJ2-4; v_call: TRBV29-1; cdr3_aa: CSVGTGTNIQYF; cdr3_nt: TGCAGCGTCGGGACAGGGACCAACATTCAGTACTTC
d_call: TRBD2; clone_size: NA; j_call: TRBJ2-1; v_call: TRBV29-1; cdr3_aa: CSVVFSGGSRSYNEQFF; cdr3_nt: TGCAGCGTTGTTTTTAGCGGGGGCTCCCGCTCCTACAATGAGCAGTTCTTC
d_call: NA; clone_size: NA; j_call: TRBJ2-5; v_call: TRBV29-1; cdr3_aa: CSVEDRRSQETQYF; cdr3_nt: TGCAGCGTTGAGGATAGGAGAAGCCAAGAGACCCAGTACTTC
d_call: NA; clone_size: NA; j_call: TRBJ1-1; v_call: TRBV6-1; cdr3_aa: CASRNMNTEAFF; cdr3_nt: TGTGCCAGCAGGAACATGAACACTGAAGCTTTCTTT
d_call: TRBD1; clone_size: NA; j_call: TRBJ1-1; v_call: TRBV12-5; cdr3_aa: CASGRDRDTEAFF; cdr3_nt: TGTGCTAGTGGCCGCGACAGGGACACTGAAGCTTTCTTT